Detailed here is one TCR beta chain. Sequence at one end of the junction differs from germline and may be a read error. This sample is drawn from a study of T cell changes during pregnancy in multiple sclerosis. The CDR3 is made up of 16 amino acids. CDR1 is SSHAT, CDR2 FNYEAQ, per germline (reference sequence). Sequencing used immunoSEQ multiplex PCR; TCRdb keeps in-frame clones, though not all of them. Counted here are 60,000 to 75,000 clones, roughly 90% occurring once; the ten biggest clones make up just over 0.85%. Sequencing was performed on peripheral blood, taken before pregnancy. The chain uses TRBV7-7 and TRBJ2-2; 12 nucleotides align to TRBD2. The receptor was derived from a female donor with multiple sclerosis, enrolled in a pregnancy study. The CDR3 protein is CASSSRTSGVPGELFF. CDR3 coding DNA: TGTGCTAGCAGCTCCCGGACTAGCGGGGTCCCCGGGGAGCTGTTTTTT.